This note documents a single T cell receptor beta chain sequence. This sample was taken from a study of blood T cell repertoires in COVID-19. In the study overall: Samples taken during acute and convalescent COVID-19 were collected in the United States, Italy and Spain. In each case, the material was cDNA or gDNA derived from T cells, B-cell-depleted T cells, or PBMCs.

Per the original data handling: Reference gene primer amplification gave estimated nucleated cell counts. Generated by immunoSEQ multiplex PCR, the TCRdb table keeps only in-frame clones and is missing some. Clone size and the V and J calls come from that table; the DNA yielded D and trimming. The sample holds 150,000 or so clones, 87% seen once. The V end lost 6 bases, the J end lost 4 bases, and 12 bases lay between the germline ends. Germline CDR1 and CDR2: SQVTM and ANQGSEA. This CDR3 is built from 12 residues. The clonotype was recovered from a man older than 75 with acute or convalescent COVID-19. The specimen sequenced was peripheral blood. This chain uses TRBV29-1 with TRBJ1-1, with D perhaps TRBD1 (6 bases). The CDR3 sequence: CSVGTGLTEAFF. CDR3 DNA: TGCAGCGTCGGAACAGGGCTCACTGAAGCTTTCTTT.